This T cell receptor beta chain was documented in a study of blood T cell repertoires in COVID-19. Overall study context: Sites in the United States, Italy and Spain provided acute and convalescent COVID-19 samples. In each case, the material was cDNA or gDNA derived from T cells, B-cell-depleted T cells, or PBMCs.

In the original workflow: Counts of nucleated cells, estimated from reference gene primer amplification, were obtained. The table came from immunoSEQ multiplex PCR; TCRdb's copy has only in-frame clones and leaves some out. Clonal size and the V and J genes are those of that table, whereas D and trimming came from the DNA. Altogether some 200,000 clones are present, under 90% being singletons, with the ten largest covering more than 4.5%. The sample comprised peripheral blood. This sequence was found in a woman aged 55-75 years who had recovered from COVID-19.

The CDR3 region has the DNA TGTGCCAGCAGTGAATCTACCTTAAATTCACCCCTCCACTTT. As protein: CASSESTLNSPLHF. The chain joins TRBV6-1 to TRBJ1-6, with D hard to call. The germline V gene has CDR1 MNHNS and CDR2 SASEGT. V was trimmed by 2 bases and J by 7 bases, leaving 9 bases between them. This CDR3 comprises 14 residues.